These 19 T cell receptor beta chains originate from one sample sequenced in a study of cytomegalovirus exposure and HLA in healthy donors. PCR primers comprised 60 Vbeta and 13 Jbeta primers. Clones were sequenced by immunoSEQ multiplex PCR, and TCRdb holds only the in-frame ones, with some missing. The profile covers some 92,000 clones, with under 85% appearing a single time and 2.7% taken by the ten largest. The source material was PBMCs. Source of these receptors: a man in his thirties or forties in good health and CMV-seronegative.

This clone appeared once. This chain connects TRBV27 to TRBJ1-2, with D unresolved. Per the germline V gene, CDR1 is MNHEY and CDR2 is SMNVEV (reference sequence). The CDR3 has 13 residues. Trimming took off 6 bases at V and 3 bases at J, with 11 bases between the two ends. CDR3 sequence: CASSPFLDYGYTF. In nucleotides, the CDR3 is TGTGCCAGCAGCCCTTTTTTAGACTATGGCTACACCTTC.

The rearrangement uses TRBV28 and TRBJ2-7; possibly TRBD2 for D (5 bases). The V and J ends lost 6 bases and 2 bases respectively, with 11 bases between them. Germline lookup yields CDR1 MDHEN and CDR2 SYDVKM. The CDR3 covers 13 residues. The DNA for the CDR3 is TGTGCCAGCAGACTCGGGAAAACCTACGAGCAGTACTTC. This translates into CASRLGKTYEQYF.

The chain recombines TRBV4-2 with TRBJ2-1; 7 bases agree with TRBD2. Germline CDR1 and CDR2: LGHNA and YNFKEQ. The CDR3 has 17 amino acids. V trimming: 0 bases; J trimming: 3 bases; junction bases outside the gene matches: 8. This chain's CDR3 is CASSQEDGRGVYNEQFF. For the CDR3, the DNA is TGTGCCAGCAGCCAAGAAGATGGACGGGGGGTCTACAATGAGCAGTTCTTC.

This chain joins TRBV29-1 and TRBJ2-7; the match to TRBD1 covers 9 bases. Germline assignment: CDR1 SQVTM and CDR2 ANQGSEA. The CDR3 loop spans 12 amino acids. Trimming removed 6 bases from V and 2 bases from J; junction bases left unmatched: 2. CDR3 loop: CSVGTGTYEQYF. The DNA for the CDR3 is TGCAGCGTCGGGACAGGGACCTACGAGCAGTACTTC.

The genes are TRBV15 and TRBJ1-5; the match to TRBD1 covers 8 bases. Trimming cost V 3 bases and J 5 bases; bases outside gene matches: 9. Germline V gene sequence: CDR1 LNHNV, CDR2 YYDKDF (reference sequence). The CDR3 length is 16 residues. Here the CDR3 reads CATSSGRQGKDQPQHF. The DNA of the CDR3 is TGTGCCACCAGCAGTGGGAGACAGGGGAAGGATCAGCCCCAGCATTTT.

This chain connects TRBV6-1 to TRBJ1-2; tentatively, D is TRBD1 (6 bases). The CDR3 loop spans 13 amino acids. Germline V gene data show CDR1 as MNHNS and CDR2 as SASEGT. Deletions cut 2 bases from V and 8 bases from J, with 12 bases between. CDR3 bases: TGTGCCAGCAGTGAACAGGGGCGGAAGGGCTACACCTTC. This sequence encodes CASSEQGRKGYTF.

This clone was detected a few times. The chain has TRBV2 and TRBJ1-4, with D tentatively TRBD1 (5 bases). From germline, CDR1 is SNHLY and CDR2 FYNNEI. CDR3 length: 12 residues. V lost 6 bases and J lost 10, with 12 bases in between. The CDR3 region is CASRQGQGKLFF. The CDR3, as DNA: TGTGCCAGCAGGCAGGGTCAGGGAAAACTGTTTTTT. Together with reference TRBV2 and TRBJ1-4, the CDR3 gives the full variable domain: EPEVTQTPSHQVTQMGQEVILRCVPISNHLYFYWYRQILGQKVEFLVSFYNNEISEKSEIFDDQFSVERPDGSNFTLKIRSTKLEDSAMYFCASRQGQGKLFFGSGTQLSVL.

The table lists this clone with a few counts. This rearrangement joins TRBV6-5 to TRBJ2-5; TRBD1 matches at 10 bases. This CDR3 spans 16 amino acids. V lost 2 bases, J lost 3 bases, and 6 bases stayed unmatched. Germline V gene data show CDR1 as MNHEY and CDR2 as SVGAGI. CDR3 protein: CASSYGTGTGEETQYF. Written as DNA, the CDR3 is TGTGCCAGCAGTTACGGCACCGGGACAGGGGAAGAGACCCAGTACTTC.

DNA for the CDR3: TGCAGCGTTGGGGCTCCTAATACCTACGAGCAGTACTTC. Translated, it gives CSVGAPNTYEQYF. This rearrangement joins TRBV29-1 to TRBJ2-5; no reliable D call. Matching the DNA end better, TRBJ2-7 makes the J call doubtful. The CDR3 extends over 13 amino acids. Germline V CDR1 and CDR2: SQVTM, ANQGSEA.

The chain couples TRBV19 to TRBJ2-1; TRBD2 might be the D (5 bases). With 7 bases removed from V and 8 bases from J, the gap between germline ends came to 12 bases. The CDR3 is made up of 12 amino acids. CDR1 LNHDA and CDR2 SQIVND come from the germline V gene (reference sequence). CDR3 nucleotides: TGTGCCAGTAAAACCGGACTGGATGAGCAGTTCTTC. Protein product: CASKTGLDEQFF.

This clone was detected once. This chain links TRBV11-2 with TRBJ1-3, with D tentatively TRBD1 (5 bases). V was trimmed by 5 bases and J by 4 bases, leaving 9 bases between them. Germline CDR1 reads SGHAT; CDR2 reads FQNNGV. This CDR3 is 13 amino acids long. CDR3 DNA sequence: TGTGCCAGCAGCCTGACAGAGGGAAACACCATATATTTT. This codes for CASSLTEGNTIYF.

The genes are TRBV2 and TRBJ1-3; the match to TRBD1 covers 7 bases. In germline, CDR1 is SNHLY, CDR2 FYNNEI. With V trimmed by 6 bases and J by 0 bases, 2 bases remained unmatched. The CDR3 covers 14 residues. In DNA form, the CDR3 reads TGTGCCAGCAGGCCAGGGGGCTCTGGAAACACCATATATTTT. The encoded protein is CASRPGGSGNTIYF.

This clone was observed a few times. The chain has TRBV23-1 and TRBJ1-3; no reliable D call. TRBV23-1 is placed among ORFs of uncertain function. This CDR3 is 16 amino acids long. Trimming cost V 3 bases and J 0 bases, with 12 bases left between them. The CDR3 DNA is TGCGCCAGCAGTCAGTCCGGCGGTAGCTCTGGAAACACCATATATTTT. It encodes CASSQSGGSSGNTIYF.

The V call is TRBV18, the J call TRBJ2-3; D unclear. Germline V CDR1 and CDR2: KGHSH, LQKENI. The CDR3 sequence is 16 residues long. Trimming pared 3 bases from V and 2 bases from J, leaving 15 bases between. CDR3: CASSPSQATVTDTQYF. CDR3 sequence (DNA): TGTGCCAGCTCACCTTCACAAGCTACAGTCACAGATACGCAGTATTTT.

The gene calls are TRBV6-1 and TRBJ1-2; no clear D gene. Germline lookup yields CDR1 MNHNS and CDR2 SASEGT. The CDR3 is 14 amino acids. Trimming left V 1 base short and J 4 bases short, with 10 bases between. The CDR3 protein is CASSEGTAIYGYTF. The CDR3 DNA sequence: TGTGCCAGCAGTGAAGGGACTGCCATCTATGGCTACACCTTC.

This clone appeared a few times. This rearrangement joins TRBV6-1 to TRBJ1-2, with TRBD1 matching over 7 bases. V lost 6 bases, J lost 5 bases, and 9 bases stayed unmatched. Per germline, CDR1 MNHNS and CDR2 SASEGT. The CDR3 covers 14 residues. The CDR3 is CASRRDSPGYGYTF. CDR3 sequence (DNA): TGTGCCAGCAGGAGGGACAGTCCGGGGTATGGCTACACCTTC.

This chain uses TRBV2 with TRBJ1-2; no definite D call. Germline assignment: CDR1 SNHLY and CDR2 FYNNEI. The ends were cut back, 8 bases at V and 4 bases at J, with 17 bases in the middle. The CDR3 extends over 14 amino acids. As DNA, the CDR3 is TGTGCCAGCTCGAACCTACGAGTTGCCTATGGCTACACCTTC. Protein product: CASSNLRVAYGYTF.

On this clone itself: A far larger clone is one nucleotide away, so this likely arose from a read error. V and J are TRBV4-3 and TRBJ1-6; 7 bases map to TRBD1. The CDR3 covers 15 residues. CDR1 and CDR2 from the germline V gene are LGHNA and YSLEER. CDR3 sequence reads: CAISQTDRINSPLHF. The CDR3 region has the DNA TGCGCCATCAGCCAAACGGACAGGATTAATTCACCCCTCCACTTT.

J is TRBJ2-1 and V is TRBV18; weak D call: TRBD1 (6 bases). V was pared by 3 bases and J by 9 bases, with 15 bases between. The CDR3 contains 14 residues. From germline, CDR1 is KGHSH and CDR2 LQKENI. The CDR3: CASSPSTTGSEQFF. The CDR3 DNA reads as TGTGCCAGCTCACCCTCAACAACAGGGAGTGAGCAGTTCTTC.